Below are 3 T cell receptor beta chains sequenced from a single sample in a study of T cells in tumors after PD-1 blockade. Using immunoSEQ multiplex PCR, the repertoire was profiled, and TCRdb retains in-frame clones only, with some absent. The sample has about 63,000 clones, about 74% seen once. The material sequenced was PBMCs, taken after anti-PD-1 treatment. The receptors were gathered from a human donor with basal cell carcinoma.

This chain uses TRBV7-9 with TRBJ2-5; D is uncertain. The CDR3 has 13 residues. V dropped 5 bases and J dropped 3 bases, with 10 bases sitting between them. Germline CDR1 reads SEHNR; CDR2 reads FQNEAQ (reference sequence). Here the CDR3 DNA reads TGTGCCAGCAGCCTTGATCCGGAAGAGACCCAGTACTTC. Protein sequence: CASSLDPEETQYF.

This clone was observed a few times. The chain joins TRBV30 to TRBJ1-6; D ambiguous. Deletions cut 5 bases from V and 5 bases from J, with 16 bases between. CDR3 length: 15 residues. Looked up from germline, CDR1 is GTSNPN and CDR2 is SVGIG (reference sequence). The CDR3 protein is CAWSPLGRDNSPLHF. The CDR3 DNA reads as TGTGCCTGGTCCCCCCTGGGCAGAGATAATTCACCCCTCCACTTT.

This clone was detected a few times. The chain has TRBV30 and TRBJ1-5; 8 nucleotides agree with TRBD1. The CDR3 runs 14 residues. Germline CDR1 and CDR2: GTSNPN and SVGIG (reference sequence). After removal of 4 bases from V and 7 bases from J, the junction contained 9 bases not matched to a gene. The CDR3 sequence is CAWNAGGVEQPQHF. CDR3 DNA: TGTGCCTGGAATGCAGGGGGCGTAGAACAGCCCCAGCATTTT.